This T cell receptor (beta chain) was identified during a study of shared clonotypes between healthy human individuals. TCRdb keeps only in-frame clones here, not all; method: immunoSEQ multiplex PCR. The profile shows roughly 1,800,000 clones, less than 95% of them singletons. Naive CD8 cells, CD45RO-negative and positively selected for CCR7, excluded terminally differentiated effector memory CD45RA+ cells. The germline gives CDR1 MGHRA, CDR2 YSYEKL. V was clipped by 4 bases and J by 3 bases; unmatched bases: 4. This CDR3 has 14 residues. The sequence came from a man younger than 35 in good health. The chain has TRBV4-1 and TRBJ2-7, with 9 bases aligning to TRBD2. Input material: naive CD8+ T cells sorted from blood. The CDR3 spells CASSPGTSLYEQYF. In DNA, the CDR3 is TGCGCCAGCAGCCCCGGGACTAGCCTCTACGAGCAGTACTTC.